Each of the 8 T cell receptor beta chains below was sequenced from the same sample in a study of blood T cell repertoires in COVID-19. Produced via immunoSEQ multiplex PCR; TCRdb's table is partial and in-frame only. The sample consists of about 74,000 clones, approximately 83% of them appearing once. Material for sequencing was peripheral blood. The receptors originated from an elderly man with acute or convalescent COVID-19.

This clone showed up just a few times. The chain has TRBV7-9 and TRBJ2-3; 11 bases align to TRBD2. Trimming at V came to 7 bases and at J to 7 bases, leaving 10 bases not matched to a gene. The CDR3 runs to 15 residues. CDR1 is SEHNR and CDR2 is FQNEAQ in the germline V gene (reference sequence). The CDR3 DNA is TGTGCCAGCACCCTTCCTAGCGGGGGGCAAAATACGCAGTATTTT. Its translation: CASTLPSGGQNTQYF.

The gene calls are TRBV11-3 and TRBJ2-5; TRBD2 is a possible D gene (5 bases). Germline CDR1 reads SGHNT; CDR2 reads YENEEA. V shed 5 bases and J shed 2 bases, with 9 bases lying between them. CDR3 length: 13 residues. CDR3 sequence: CASSQRGQETQYF. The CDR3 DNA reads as TGTGCCAGCAGCCAACGGGGACAAGAGACCCAGTACTTC.

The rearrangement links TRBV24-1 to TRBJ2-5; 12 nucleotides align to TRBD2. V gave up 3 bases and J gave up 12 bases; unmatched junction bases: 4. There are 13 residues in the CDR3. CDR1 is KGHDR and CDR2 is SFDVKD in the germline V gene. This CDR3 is CATSDRLAGVKYF. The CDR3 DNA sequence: TGTGCCACCAGTGATCGACTAGCGGGAGTCAAGTACTTC.

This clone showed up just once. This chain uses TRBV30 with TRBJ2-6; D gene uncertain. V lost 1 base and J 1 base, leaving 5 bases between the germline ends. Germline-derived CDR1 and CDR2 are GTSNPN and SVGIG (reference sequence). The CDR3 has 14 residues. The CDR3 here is CAWSADSGANVLTF. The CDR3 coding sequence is TGTGCCTGGAGTGCAGATTCTGGGGCCAACGTCCTGACTTTC.

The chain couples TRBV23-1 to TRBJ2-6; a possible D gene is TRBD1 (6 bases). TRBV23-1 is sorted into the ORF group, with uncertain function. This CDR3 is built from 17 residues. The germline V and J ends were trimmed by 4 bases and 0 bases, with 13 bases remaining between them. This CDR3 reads CASSPAGANSGANVLTF. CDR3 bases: TGCGCCAGCAGTCCCGCAGGGGCTAACTCTGGGGCCAACGTCCTGACTTTC.

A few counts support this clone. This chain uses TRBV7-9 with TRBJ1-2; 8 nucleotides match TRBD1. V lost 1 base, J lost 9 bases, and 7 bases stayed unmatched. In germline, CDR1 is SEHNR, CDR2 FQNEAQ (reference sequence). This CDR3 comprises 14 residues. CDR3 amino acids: CASSLVGQGGSYTF. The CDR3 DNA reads TGTGCCAGCAGCTTAGTTGGACAGGGCGGAAGCTACACCTTC.

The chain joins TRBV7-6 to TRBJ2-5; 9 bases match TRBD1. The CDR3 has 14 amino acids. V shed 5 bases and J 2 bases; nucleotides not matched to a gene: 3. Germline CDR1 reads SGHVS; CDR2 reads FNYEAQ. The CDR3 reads CASSPGTGQETQYF. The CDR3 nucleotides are TGTGCCAGCAGCCCAGGGACAGGGCAAGAGACCCAGTACTTC.

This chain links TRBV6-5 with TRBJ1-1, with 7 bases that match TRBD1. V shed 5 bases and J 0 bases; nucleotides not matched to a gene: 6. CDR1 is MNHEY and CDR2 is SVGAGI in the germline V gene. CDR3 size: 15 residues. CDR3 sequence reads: CASSPHRGLNTEAFF. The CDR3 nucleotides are TGTGCCAGCAGTCCACACAGGGGCCTGAACACTGAAGCTTTCTTT.